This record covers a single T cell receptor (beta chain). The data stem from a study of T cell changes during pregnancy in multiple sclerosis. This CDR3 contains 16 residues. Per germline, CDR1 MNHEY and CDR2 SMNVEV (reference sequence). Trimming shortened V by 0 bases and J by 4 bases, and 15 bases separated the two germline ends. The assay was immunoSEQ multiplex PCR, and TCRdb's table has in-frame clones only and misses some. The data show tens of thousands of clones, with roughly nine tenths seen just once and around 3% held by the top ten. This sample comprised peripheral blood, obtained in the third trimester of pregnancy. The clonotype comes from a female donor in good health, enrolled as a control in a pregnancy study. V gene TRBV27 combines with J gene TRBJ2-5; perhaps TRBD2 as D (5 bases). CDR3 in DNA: TGTGCCAGCAGTTTATCGTGGGGAGAAAGGGTAGAGACCCAGTACTTC. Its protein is CASSLSWGERVETQYF.